Presented here are 12 T cell receptor beta chains from one specimen sequenced in a study of blood T cell repertoires in COVID-19 (dated by TCRdb to about 2020). Library preparation used the immunoSEQ multiplex PCR assay. TCRdb carries this immuneACCESS record with in-frame sequences only. Its versions omit some clonotypes, under half of them owing to an unresolved V gene in the studies checked, with the rest unexplained. This sample has roughly 220,000 clones in its table, and 75% to 85% of those were observed once. Approximately 7.5% of the sample goes to the ten largest clones. Input material: peripheral blood. These receptor sequences come from a woman aged 80 or older with COVID-19, enrolled during active disease.

The sample holds one count of this clone. The V call is TRBV12-5, the J call TRBJ2-3; 10 positions match TRBD1. The length of the CDR3 is 14 residues. CDR1 and CDR2 from the germline V gene are LGHNT and FRNRAP. After removal of 6 bases from V and 6 bases from J, the junction contained 6 bases not matched to a gene. Here the CDR3 DNA reads TGTGCTAGTGGACCGGGACAGGGGTTTGATACGCAGTATTTT. Amino acid sequence: CASGPGQGFDTQYF.

The gene calls are TRBV15 and TRBJ2-2; D might be TRBD2 (5 bases). Looked up from germline, CDR1 is LNHNV and CDR2 is YYDKDF (reference sequence). This CDR3 is built from 17 residues. With 1 base removed from V and 0 bases from J, the gap between germline ends came to 12 bases. The CDR3 sequence: CATSRGRSLSNTGELFF. The DNA of the CDR3 is TGTGCCACCAGCAGAGGGAGGTCGCTTTCGAACACCGGGGAGCTGTTTTTT. Together with reference TRBV15 and TRBJ2-2, the CDR3 gives the full variable domain: DAMVIQNPRYQVTQFGKPVTLSCSQTLNHNVMYWYQQKSSQAPKLLFHYYDKDFNNEADTPDNFQSRRPNTSFCFLDIRSPGLGDTAMYLCATSRGRSLSNTGELFFGEGSRLTVL.

CDR3 DNA sequence: TGTGCCAGCATCGAGGGACAGGCCTTCAATCAGCCCCAGCATTTT. Translated: CASIEGQAFNQPQHF. The chain recombines TRBV6-1 with TRBJ1-5, with 8 bases identical to TRBD1. The germline CDR1 and CDR2 sequences are MNHNS and SASEGT. The CDR3 spans 15 residues. V gave up 7 bases and J gave up 3 bases; unmatched junction bases: 8.

The J gene is TRBJ2-5, the V gene TRBV5-1; D perhaps matches TRBD1 (5 bases). CDR3 length equals 14 residues. Germline CDR1 is SGHRS and CDR2 is YFSETQ. With 2 bases removed from V and 2 bases from J, the gap between germline ends came to 10 bases. The CDR3 DNA follows: TGCGCCAGCAGCTTTGGGGCAGCTCAAGAGACCCAGTACTTC. This encodes CASSFGAAQETQYF. Variable domain in full (rest from reference TRBV5-1 and TRBJ2-5): KAGVTQTPRYLIKTRGQQVTLSCSPISGHRSVSWYQQTPGQGLQFLFEYFSETQRNKGNFPGRFSGRQFSNSRSEMNVSTLELGDSALYLCASSFGAAQETQYFGPGTRLLVL.

The rearrangement uses TRBV28 and TRBJ2-5, with D perhaps matching TRBD2 (5 bases). Trimming cost V 4 bases and J 5 bases, with 14 bases left between them. Germline assignment: CDR1 MDHEN and CDR2 SYDVKM. This CDR3 has 14 amino acids. CDR3 loop: CASSWSGIRETQYF. The CDR3 bases are TGTGCCAGCAGTTGGTCGGGGATTCGGGAGACCCAGTACTTC.

The CDR3 sequence is CAWSSRGSPLHF. The CDR3 DNA is TGTGCCTGGAGTTCCCGGGGTTCACCCCTCCACTTT. The rearrangement uses TRBV30 and TRBJ1-6; D not resolved. From germline, CDR1 is GTSNPN and CDR2 SVGIG (reference sequence). Trimming stripped 2 bases from V and 9 bases from J, with 8 bases between. The CDR3 is 12 residues long.

The chain combines TRBV5-1 with TRBJ2-3; 9 nucleotides agree with TRBD2. After removal of 3 bases from V and 5 bases from J, the junction contained 13 bases not matched to a gene. The CDR3 loop spans 17 amino acids. Germline loops: CDR1 SGHRS, CDR2 YFSETQ. The CDR3, as DNA: TGCGCCAGCAGCTCAAAAAAAGCGGGAGGAAAAAGAGATACGCAGTATTTT. Translated, it gives CASSSKKAGGKRDTQYF.

The CDR3 nucleotides read TGTGCCATCAGTGAGTCGGCCAGGGTGGATGGCTACACCTTC. Residues: CAISESARVDGYTF. The chain couples TRBV10-3 to TRBJ1-2, with TRBD1 as a possible D gene (5 bases). CDR1 is ENHRY, CDR2 SYGVKD, per germline. V dropped 0 bases and J dropped 6 bases, with 11 bases sitting between them. This CDR3 comprises 14 residues.

The chain is built from TRBV6-6 and TRBJ2-1, with TRBD2 identical over 12 bases. Looked up from germline, CDR1 is MNHNY and CDR2 is SVGAGI (reference sequence). Losses at the gene ends were 5 bases for V and 2 bases for J; bases not matched to a gene: 13. This CDR3 region has 19 residues. CDR3 residues: CASSPASGREGSAYNEQFF. CDR3 coding DNA: TGTGCCAGCAGTCCGGCTAGCGGGAGGGAAGGTAGTGCCTACAATGAGCAGTTCTTC.

The chain is built from TRBV5-1 and TRBJ2-3; D is possibly TRBD2 (5 bases). This CDR3 has 15 amino acids. Germline CDR1 reads SGHRS; CDR2 reads YFSETQ. V lost 2 bases to trimming and J lost 0 bases, with 10 bases between them. CDR3 coding DNA: TGCGCCAGCAGCTTTACTAGTGCTAGCACAGATACGCAGTATTTT. Amino acid sequence: CASSFTSASTDTQYF.

The V gene is TRBV5-1, the J gene TRBJ1-4; the D gene is possibly TRBD1 (5 bases). This CDR3 is built from 16 residues. Trimming pared 0 bases from V and 6 bases from J, leaving 15 bases between. From germline, CDR1 is SGHRS and CDR2 YFSETQ. CDR3 in DNA: TGCGCCAGCAGCTTGGCTACAGGCCAAGGGTATGAAAAACTGTTTTTT. This gives the protein CASSLATGQGYEKLFF. Using reference TRBV5-1 and TRBJ1-4 for the parts outside the CDR3, the full variable domain is KAGVTQTPRYLIKTRGQQVTLSCSPISGHRSVSWYQQTPGQGLQFLFEYFSETQRNKGNFPGRFSGRQFSNSRSEMNVSTLELGDSALYLCASSLATGQGYEKLFFGSGTQLSVL.

This sequence joins TRBV19 and TRBJ2-7, with TRBD2 matching over 9 bases. The germline gives CDR1 LNHDA, CDR2 SQIVND (reference sequence). The CDR3 spans 15 residues. The J segment lost 2 bases and the V segment lost 6 bases, leaving 8 bases of the junction unmatched. The CDR3 sequence: CASRGSGRSPYEQYF. The CDR3 DNA is TGTGCCAGTAGGGGTAGCGGGAGATCCCCCTACGAGCAGTACTTC.